What follows is one T cell receptor beta chain and its context. Its antigen is currently unknown. The data belong to a study of shared clonotypes between healthy human individuals. Using immunoSEQ multiplex PCR, the repertoire was profiled, and TCRdb retains in-frame clones only, with some absent. The sample includes some 1,600,000 clones, roughly 98% of them seen just once. Study-level points and caveats: Sequencing depth was expected to affect clonotype sharing among donors.

Material for sequencing was naive CD4+ T cells sorted from blood. Subset in this sample: CD45RA+ positively selected. This TCR was recovered from a man aged 25 to 45 in good health.

The CDR3 protein is CASSMSGRSDTQYF. The CDR3 region has the DNA TGTGCCAGCAGCATGAGCGGGCGATCAGATACGCAGTATTTT. This sequence joins TRBV5-4 and TRBJ2-3; a weak D match, TRBD2 (6 bases). This CDR3 comprises 14 residues. V lost 4 bases and J lost 4, with 13 bases in between. CDR1 is SGHNT, CDR2 YYREEE, per germline (reference sequence).